This T cell receptor (beta chain) was obtained from a study of blood T cell repertoires in COVID-19. Turning to the study itself: COVID-19 samples, acute and convalescent, were from the United States, Italy and Spain.

This clone has more than one count but fewer than ten. Authors' processing steps: Amplified reference gene primers provided the basis for estimating nucleated cell counts. Produced via immunoSEQ multiplex PCR; TCRdb's table is partial and in-frame only. V and J calls plus clone size are reproduced from that table; the DNA served to infer D and trimming. This table has approximately 44,000 clones, more than 70% appearing once. Germline-derived CDR1 and CDR2 are MNHEY and SMNVEV (reference sequence). The V gene end was trimmed by 2 bases and the J gene end by 8 bases; junction bases not matched to a gene: 17. The CDR3 runs 18 residues.

The rearrangement links TRBV27 to TRBJ2-1; TRBD1 matches at 8 bases. The sequenced sample was peripheral blood. This clonotype was sampled from a human donor in a cohort sampled during active COVID-19. CDR3 sequence reads: CASSLRPSWTGNSHEQFF. CDR3 bases: TGTGCCAGCAGTTTACGGCCCTCTTGGACAGGGAACTCTCATGAGCAGTTCTTC.